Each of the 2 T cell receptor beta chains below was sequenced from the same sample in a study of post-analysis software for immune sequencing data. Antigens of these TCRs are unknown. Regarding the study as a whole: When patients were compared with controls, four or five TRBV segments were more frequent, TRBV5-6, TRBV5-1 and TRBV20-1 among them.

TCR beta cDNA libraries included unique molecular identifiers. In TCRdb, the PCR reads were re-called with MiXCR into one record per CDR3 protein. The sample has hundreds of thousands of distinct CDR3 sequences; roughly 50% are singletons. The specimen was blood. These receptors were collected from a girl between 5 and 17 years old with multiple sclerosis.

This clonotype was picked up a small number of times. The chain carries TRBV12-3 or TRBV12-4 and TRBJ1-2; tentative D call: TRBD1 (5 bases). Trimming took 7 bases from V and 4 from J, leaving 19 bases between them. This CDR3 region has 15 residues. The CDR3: CASTVPWGSTYGYTF. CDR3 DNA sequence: TGTGCCAGCACAGTACCGTGGGGGAGCACCTATGGCTACACCTTC.

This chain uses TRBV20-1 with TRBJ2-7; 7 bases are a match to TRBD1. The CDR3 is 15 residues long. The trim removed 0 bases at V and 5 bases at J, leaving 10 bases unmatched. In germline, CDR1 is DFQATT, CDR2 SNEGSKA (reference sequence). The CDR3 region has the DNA TGCAGTGCTAGAGAGATAGGGGCAGGGGGACACGAGCAGTACTTC. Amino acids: CSAREIGAGGHEQYF.